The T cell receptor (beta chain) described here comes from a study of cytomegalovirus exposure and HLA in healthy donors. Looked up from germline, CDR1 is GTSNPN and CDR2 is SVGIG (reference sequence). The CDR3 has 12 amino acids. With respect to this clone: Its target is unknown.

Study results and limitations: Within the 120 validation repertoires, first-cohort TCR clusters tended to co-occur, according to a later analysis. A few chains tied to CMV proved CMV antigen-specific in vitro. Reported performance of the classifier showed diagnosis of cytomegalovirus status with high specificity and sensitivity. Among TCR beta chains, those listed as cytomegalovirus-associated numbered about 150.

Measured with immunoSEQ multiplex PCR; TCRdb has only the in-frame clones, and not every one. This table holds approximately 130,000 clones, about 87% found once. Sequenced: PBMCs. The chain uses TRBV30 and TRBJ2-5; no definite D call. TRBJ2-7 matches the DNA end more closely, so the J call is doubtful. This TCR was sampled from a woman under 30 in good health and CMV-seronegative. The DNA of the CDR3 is TGTGCCTGGAGTGTTAACCGCTACGAGCAGTACTTC. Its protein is CAWSVNRYEQYF.